This entry describes one T cell receptor beta chain. These data belong to a study of cytomegalovirus exposure and HLA in healthy donors. V trimming: 6 bases; J trimming: 6 bases; junction bases outside the gene matches: 7. CDR1 and CDR2 from the germline V gene are MNHEY and SMNVEV (reference sequence). The CDR3 length is 14 residues. PCR used 60 Vbeta primers and 13 Jbeta primers. Profiled with immunoSEQ multiplex PCR; TCRdb holds only in-frame clones, not every one. The sample has some 150,000 clones; around 82% are singletons. The chain has TRBV27 and TRBJ2-7; 11 bases line up with TRBD1. The clonotype comes from a woman aged 35 to 49 in good health and CMV-seropositive. Sequenced sample: PBMCs. The CDR3 region has the DNA TGTGCCAGCAGCTTGGACAGGGGGCAAGGCGAGCAGTACTTC. This encodes CASSLDRGQGEQYF.